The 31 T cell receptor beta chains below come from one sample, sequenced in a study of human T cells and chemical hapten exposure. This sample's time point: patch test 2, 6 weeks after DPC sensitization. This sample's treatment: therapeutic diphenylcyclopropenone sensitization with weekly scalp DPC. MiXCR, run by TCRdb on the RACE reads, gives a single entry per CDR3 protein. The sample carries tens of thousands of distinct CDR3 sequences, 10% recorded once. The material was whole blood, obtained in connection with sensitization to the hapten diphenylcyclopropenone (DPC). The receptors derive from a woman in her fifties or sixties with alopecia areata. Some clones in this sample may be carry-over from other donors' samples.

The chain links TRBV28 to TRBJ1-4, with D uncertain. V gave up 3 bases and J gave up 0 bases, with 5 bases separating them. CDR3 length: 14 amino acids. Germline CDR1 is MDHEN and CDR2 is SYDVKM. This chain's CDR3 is CASSFPPTNEKLFF. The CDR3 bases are TGTGCCAGCAGTTTTCCCCCAACTAATGAAAAACTGTTTTTT.

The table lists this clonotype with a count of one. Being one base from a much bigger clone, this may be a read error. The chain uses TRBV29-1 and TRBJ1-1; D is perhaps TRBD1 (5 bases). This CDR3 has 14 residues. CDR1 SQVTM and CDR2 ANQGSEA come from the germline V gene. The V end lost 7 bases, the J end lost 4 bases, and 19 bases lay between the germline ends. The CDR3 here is CSATRGDSSTEAFF. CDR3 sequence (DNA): TGCAGCGCAACGAGAGGGGACTCGAGCACTGAAGCTTTCTTT.

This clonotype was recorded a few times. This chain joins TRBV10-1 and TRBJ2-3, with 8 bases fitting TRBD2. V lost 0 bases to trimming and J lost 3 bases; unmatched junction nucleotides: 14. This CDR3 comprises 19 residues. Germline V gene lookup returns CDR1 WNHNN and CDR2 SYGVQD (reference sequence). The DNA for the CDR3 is TGCGCCAGCAGTGAGTCGGAATCGAAGAGGGCGGGAGGAACAGATACGCAGTATTTT. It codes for CASSESESKRAGGTDTQYF.

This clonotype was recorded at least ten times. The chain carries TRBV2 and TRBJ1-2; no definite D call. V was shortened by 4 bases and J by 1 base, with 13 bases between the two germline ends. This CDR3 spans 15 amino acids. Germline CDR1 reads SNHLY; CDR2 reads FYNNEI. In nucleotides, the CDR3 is TGTGCCAGCAGTGGGGGAGGTGGAGTTAACTATGGCTACACCTTC. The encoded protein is CASSGGGGVNYGYTF.

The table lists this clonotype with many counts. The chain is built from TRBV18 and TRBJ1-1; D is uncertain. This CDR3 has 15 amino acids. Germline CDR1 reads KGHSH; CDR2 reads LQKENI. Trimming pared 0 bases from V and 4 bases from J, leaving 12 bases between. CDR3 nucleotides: TGTGCCAGCTCACCACCCCAAAGGGTGTCCACTGAAGCTTTCTTT. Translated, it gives CASSPPQRVSTEAFF.

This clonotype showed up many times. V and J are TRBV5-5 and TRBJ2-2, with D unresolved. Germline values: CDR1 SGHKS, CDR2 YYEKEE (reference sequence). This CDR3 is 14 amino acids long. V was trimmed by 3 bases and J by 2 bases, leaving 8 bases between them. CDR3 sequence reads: CASSSGVNTGELFF. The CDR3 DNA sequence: TGTGCCAGCAGCTCTGGGGTAAACACCGGGGAGCTGTTTTTT.

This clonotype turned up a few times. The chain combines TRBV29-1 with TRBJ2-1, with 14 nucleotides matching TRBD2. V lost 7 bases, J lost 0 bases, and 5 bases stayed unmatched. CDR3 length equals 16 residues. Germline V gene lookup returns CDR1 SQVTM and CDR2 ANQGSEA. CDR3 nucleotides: TGCAGCGGGGGGACTAGCGGGAGCAGCTCCTACAATGAGCAGTTCTTC. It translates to CSGGTSGSSSYNEQFF.

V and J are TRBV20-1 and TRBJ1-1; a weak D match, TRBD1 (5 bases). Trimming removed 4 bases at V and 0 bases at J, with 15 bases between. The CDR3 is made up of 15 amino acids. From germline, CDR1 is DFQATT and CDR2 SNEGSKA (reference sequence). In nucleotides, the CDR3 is TGCAGTGCTACGGCCTGGGGGGGGATGAACACTGAAGCTTTCTTT. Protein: CSATAWGGMNTEAFF.

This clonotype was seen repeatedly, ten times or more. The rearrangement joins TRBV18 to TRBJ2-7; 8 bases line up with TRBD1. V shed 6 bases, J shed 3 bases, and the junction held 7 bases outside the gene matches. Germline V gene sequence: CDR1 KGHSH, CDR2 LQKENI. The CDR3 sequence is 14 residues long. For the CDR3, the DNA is TGTGCCAGCTCTCCTACAGGGGGTTACTACGAGCAGTACTTC. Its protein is CASSPTGGYYEQYF. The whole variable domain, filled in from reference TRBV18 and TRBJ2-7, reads NAGVMQNPRHLVRRRGQEARLRCSPMKGHSHVYWYRQLPEEGLKFMVYLQKENIIDESGMPKERFSAEFPKEGPSILRIQQVVRGDSAAYFCASSPTGGYYEQYFGPGTRLTVT.

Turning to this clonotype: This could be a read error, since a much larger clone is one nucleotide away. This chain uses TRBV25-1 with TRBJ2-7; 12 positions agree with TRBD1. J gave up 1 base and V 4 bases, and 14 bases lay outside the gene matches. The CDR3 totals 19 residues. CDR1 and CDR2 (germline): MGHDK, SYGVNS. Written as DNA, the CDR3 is TGTGCCAGCAGTGTATGCTGGGGACAGGGGGCTGGGGGTTCCTACGAGCAGTACTTC. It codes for CASSVCWGQGAGGSYEQYF.

CDR3 coding DNA: TGTGCCAGCAGCGTAACTCCCTCCGCCTATTCTGGGGCCAACGTCCTGACTTTC. It translates to CASSVTPSAYSGANVLTF. V gene TRBV9 combines with J gene TRBJ2-6; D is unclear. V was trimmed by 1 base and J by 1 base, leaving 15 bases between them. Per germline, CDR1 SGDLS and CDR2 YYNGEE. The CDR3 length is 18 residues. Filled out from reference TRBV9 and TRBJ2-6, the complete variable domain reads DSGVTQTPKHLITATGQRVTLRCSPRSGDLSVYWYQQSLDQGLQFLIQYYNGEERAKGNILERFSAQQFPDLHSELNLSSLELGDSALYFCASSVTPSAYSGANVLTFGAGSRLTVL.

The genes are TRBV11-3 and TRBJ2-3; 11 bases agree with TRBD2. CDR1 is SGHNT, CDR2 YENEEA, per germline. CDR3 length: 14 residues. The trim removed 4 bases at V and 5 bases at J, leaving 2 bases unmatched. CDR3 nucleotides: TGTGCCAGCAGCTCCACTAGCGGGGGAGATACGCAGTATTTT. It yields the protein CASSSTSGGDTQYF.

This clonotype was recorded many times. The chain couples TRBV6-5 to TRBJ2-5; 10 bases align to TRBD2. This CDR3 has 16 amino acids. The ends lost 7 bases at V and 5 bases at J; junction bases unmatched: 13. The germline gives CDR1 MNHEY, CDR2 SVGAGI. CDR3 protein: CASKGGLAGVAETQYF. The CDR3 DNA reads TGTGCCAGCAAGGGTGGGCTAGCGGGAGTAGCGGAGACCCAGTACTTC.

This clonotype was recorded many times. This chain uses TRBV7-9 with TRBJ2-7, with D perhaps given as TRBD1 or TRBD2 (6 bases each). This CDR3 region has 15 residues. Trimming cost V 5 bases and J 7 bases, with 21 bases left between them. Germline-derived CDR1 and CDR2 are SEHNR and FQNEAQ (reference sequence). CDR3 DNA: TGTGCCAGCAGCCTCACCGGGGGCCCCCTTGGTGAGCAGTACTTC. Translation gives CASSLTGGPLGEQYF.

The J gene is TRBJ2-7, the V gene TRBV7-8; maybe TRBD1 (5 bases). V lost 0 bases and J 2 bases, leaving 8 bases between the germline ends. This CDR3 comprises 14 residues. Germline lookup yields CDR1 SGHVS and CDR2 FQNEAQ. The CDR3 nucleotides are TGTGCCAGCAGCTTAGCGACGACAGCCTACGAGCAGTACTTC. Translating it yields CASSLATTAYEQYF.

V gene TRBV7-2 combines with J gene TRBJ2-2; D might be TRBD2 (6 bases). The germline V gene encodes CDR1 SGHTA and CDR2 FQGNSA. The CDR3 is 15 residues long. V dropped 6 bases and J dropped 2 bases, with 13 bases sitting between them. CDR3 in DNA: TGTGCCAGCAGAGACCGGGACTTAAACACCGGGGAGCTGTTTTTT. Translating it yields CASRDRDLNTGELFF.

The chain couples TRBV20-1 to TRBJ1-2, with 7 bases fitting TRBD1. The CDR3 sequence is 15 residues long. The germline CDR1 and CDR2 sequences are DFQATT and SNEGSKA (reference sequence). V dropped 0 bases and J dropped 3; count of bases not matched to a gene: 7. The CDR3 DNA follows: TGCAGTGCTAGAGATCTCAGGGGGAACCACTATGGCTACACCTTC. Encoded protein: CSARDLRGNHYGYTF.

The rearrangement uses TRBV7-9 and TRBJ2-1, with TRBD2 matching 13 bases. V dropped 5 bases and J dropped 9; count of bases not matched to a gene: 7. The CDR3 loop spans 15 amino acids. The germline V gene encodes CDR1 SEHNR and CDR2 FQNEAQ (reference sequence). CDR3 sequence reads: CASSTRLAGGSEQFF. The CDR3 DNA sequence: TGTGCCAGCAGCACCAGACTAGCGGGGGGATCTGAGCAGTTCTTC.

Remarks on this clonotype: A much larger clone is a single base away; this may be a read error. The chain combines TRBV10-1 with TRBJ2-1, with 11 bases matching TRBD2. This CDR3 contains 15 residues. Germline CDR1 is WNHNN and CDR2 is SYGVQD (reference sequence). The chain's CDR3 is CASRLAGVNYNDQFF. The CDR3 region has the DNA TGCGCCAGCAGACTAGCGGGAGTTAACTACAATGATCAGTTCTTC.

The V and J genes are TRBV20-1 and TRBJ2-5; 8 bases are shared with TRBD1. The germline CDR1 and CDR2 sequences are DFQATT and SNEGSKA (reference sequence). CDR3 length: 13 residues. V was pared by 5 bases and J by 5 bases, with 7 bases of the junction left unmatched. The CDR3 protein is CSAPSDRAETQYF. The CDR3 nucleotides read TGCAGTGCTCCCTCGGACAGGGCGGAGACCCAGTACTTC.

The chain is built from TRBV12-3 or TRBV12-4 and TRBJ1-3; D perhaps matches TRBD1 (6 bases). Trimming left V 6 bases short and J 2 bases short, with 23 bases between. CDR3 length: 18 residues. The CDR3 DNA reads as TGTGCCAGCAGGGCTCCTTACAGGGCCTTGTACCCTGGAAACACCATATATTTT. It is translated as CASRAPYRALYPGNTIYF.

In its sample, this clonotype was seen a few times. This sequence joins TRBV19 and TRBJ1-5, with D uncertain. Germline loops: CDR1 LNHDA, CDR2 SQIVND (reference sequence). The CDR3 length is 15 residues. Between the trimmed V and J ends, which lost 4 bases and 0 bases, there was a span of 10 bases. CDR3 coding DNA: TGTGCCAGTAGTACCGAGAGGCCTAGCAATCAGCCCCAGCATTTT. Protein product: CASSTERPSNQPQHF. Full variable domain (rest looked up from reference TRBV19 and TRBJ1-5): DGGITQSPKYLFRKEGQNVTLSCEQNLNHDAMYWYRQDPGQGLRLIYYSQIVNDFQKGDIAEGYSVSREKKESFPLTVTSAQKNPTAFYLCASSTERPSNQPQHFGDGTRLSIL.

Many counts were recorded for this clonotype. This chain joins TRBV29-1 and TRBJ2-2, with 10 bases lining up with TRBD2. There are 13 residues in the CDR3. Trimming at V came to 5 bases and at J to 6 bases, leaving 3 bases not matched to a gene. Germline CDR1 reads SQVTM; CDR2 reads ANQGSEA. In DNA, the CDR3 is TGCAGCGTTACAGCGGGAGGGGCCGGGGAGCTGTTTTTT. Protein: CSVTAGGAGELFF.

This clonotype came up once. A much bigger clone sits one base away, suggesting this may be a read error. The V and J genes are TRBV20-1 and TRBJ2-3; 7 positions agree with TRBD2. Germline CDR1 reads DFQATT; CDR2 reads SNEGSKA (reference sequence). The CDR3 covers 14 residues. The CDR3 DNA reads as TGCACCTCAAATCCTAGCGGAGAGGGAGATATGCAGTATTTT. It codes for CTSNPSGEGDMQYF.

The CDR3 region is CASRNSGISNYGYTF. CDR3 nucleotides: TGTGCCAGCAGGAACTCAGGGATATCTAACTATGGCTACACCTTC. The chain uses TRBV12-3 or TRBV12-4 and TRBJ1-2; tentative D call: TRBD1 (5 bases). This CDR3 is 15 amino acids long. V was cut by 6 bases and J by 0 bases, with 14 bases left in between.

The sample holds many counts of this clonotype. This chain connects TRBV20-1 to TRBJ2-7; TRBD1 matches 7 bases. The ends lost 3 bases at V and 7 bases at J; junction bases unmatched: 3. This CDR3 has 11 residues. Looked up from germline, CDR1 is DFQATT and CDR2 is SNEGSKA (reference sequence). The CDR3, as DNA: TGCAGTGCTAGGGACAGGTGGGAGCAGTACTTC. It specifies CSARDRWEQYF.

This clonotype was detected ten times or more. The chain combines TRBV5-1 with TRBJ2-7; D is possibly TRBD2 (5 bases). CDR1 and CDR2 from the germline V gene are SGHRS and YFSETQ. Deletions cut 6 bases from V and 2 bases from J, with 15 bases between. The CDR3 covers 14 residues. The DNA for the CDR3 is TGCGCCAGCACCCGTGAGGGAGCCACCTACGAGCAGTACTTC. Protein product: CASTREGATYEQYF.

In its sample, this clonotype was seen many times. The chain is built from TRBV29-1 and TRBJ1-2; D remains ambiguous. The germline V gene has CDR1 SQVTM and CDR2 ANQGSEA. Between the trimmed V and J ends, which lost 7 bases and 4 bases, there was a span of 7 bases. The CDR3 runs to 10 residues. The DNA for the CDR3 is TGCAGCGCCTTGAGCTATGGCTACACCTTC. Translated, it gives CSALSYGYTF.

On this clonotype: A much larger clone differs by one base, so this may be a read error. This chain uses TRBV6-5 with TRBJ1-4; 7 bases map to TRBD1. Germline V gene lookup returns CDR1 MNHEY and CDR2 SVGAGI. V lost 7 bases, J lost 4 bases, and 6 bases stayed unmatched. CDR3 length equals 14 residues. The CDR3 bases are TGTGCCAGCAATTCCCGGGACAGTAATGAAAAACTGTTTTTT. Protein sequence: CASNSRDSNEKLFF.

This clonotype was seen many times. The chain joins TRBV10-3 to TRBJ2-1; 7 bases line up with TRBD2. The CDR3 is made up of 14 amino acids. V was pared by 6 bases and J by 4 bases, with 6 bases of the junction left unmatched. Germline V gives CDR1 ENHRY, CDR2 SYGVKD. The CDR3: CAISSGTLYNEQFF. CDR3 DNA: TGTGCCATCAGCAGCGGGACGCTTTACAATGAGCAGTTCTTC.

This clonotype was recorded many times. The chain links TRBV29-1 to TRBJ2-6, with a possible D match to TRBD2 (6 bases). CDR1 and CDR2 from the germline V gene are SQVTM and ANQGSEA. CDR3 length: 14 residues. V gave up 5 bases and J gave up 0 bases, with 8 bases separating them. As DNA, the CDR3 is TGCAGCGTTTCCGGGGGCTCTGGGGCCAACGTCCTGACTTTC. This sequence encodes CSVSGGSGANVLTF.